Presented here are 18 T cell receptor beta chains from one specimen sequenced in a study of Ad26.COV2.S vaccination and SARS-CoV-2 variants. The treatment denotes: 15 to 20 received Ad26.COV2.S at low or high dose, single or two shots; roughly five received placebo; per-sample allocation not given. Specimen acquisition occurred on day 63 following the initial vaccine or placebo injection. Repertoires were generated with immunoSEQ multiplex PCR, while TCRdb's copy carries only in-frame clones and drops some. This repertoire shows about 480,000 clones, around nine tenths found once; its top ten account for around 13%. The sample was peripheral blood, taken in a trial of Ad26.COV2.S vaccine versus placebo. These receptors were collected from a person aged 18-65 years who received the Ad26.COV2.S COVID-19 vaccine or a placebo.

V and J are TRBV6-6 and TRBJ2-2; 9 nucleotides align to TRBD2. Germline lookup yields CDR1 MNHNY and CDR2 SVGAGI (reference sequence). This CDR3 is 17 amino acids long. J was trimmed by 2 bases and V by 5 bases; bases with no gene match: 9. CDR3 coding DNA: TGTGCCAGCAGTCCGGTCCTAGCGGGGCTCAACACCGGGGAGCTGTTTTTT. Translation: CASSPVLAGLNTGELFF.

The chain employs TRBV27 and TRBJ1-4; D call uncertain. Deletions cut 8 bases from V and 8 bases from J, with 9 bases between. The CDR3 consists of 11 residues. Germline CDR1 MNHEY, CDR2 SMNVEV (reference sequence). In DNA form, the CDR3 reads TGTGCCAGCTTCAGCGGCGAAAAACTGTTTTTT. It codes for CASFSGEKLFF.

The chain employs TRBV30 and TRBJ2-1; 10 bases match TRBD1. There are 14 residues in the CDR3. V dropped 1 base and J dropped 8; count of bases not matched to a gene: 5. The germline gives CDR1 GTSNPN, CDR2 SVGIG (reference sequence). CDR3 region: CAWSGGQGIYEQFF. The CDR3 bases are TGTGCCTGGAGTGGGGGACAGGGGATCTATGAGCAGTTCTTC.

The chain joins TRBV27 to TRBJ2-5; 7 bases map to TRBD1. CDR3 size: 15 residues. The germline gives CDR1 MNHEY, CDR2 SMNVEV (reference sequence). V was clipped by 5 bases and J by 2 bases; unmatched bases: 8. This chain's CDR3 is CASSPQGNGQETQYF. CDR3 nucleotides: TGTGCCAGCAGTCCACAGGGGAATGGACAAGAGACCCAGTACTTC.

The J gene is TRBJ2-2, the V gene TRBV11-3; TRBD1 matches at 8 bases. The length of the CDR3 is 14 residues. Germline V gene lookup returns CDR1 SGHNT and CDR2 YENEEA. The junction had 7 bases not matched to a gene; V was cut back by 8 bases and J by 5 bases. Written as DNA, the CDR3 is TGTGCCAGCGCGCCAACAGGGGGAACCGGGGAGCTGTTTTTT. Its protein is CASAPTGGTGELFF.

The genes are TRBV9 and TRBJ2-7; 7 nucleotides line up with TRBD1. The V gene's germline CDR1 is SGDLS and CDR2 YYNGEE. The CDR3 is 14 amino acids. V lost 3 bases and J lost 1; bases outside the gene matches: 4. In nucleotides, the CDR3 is TGTGCCAGCAGCGCCGACAGGGCTTCCTACGAGCAGTACTTC. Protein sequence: CASSADRASYEQYF.

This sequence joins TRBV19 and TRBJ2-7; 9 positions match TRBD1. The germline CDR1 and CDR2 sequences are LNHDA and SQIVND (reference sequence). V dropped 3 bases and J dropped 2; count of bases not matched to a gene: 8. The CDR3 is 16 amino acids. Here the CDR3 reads CASSMEGTGLTYEQYF. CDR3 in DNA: TGTGCCAGTAGTATGGAGGGGACAGGGTTAACCTACGAGCAGTACTTC.

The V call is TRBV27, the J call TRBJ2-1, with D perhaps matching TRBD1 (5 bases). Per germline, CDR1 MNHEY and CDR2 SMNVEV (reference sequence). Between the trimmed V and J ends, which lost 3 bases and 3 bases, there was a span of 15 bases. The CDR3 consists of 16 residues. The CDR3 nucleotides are TGTGCCAGCAGTTTCGAGTTCCGACAGTTCTACAATGAGCAGTTCTTC. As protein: CASSFEFRQFYNEQFF.

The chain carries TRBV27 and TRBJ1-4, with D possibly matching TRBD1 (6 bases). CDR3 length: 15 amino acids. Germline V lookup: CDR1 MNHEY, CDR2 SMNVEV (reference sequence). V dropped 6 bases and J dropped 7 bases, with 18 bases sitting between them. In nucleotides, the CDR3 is TGTGCCAGCAGCCGCTGGGGGACAAGAGCTGAAAAACTGTTTTTT. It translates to CASSRWGTRAEKLFF.

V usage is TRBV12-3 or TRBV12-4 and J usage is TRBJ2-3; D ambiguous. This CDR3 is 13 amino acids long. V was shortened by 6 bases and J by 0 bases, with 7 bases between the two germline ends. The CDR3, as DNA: TGTGCCAGCAGACCTGACAGCACAGATACGCAGTATTTT. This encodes CASRPDSTDTQYF.

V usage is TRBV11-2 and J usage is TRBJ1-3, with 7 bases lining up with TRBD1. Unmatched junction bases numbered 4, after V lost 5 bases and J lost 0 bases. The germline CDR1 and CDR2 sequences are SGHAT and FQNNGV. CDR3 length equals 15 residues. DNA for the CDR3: TGTGCCAGCAGCCCACAGGGGCTCTCTGGAAACACCATATATTTT. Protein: CASSPQGLSGNTIYF. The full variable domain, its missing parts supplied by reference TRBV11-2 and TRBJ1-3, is EAGVAQSPRYKIIEKRQSVAFWCNPISGHATLYWYQQILGQGPKLLIQFQNNGVVDDSQLPKDRFSAERLKGVDSTLKIQPAKLEDSAVYLCASSPQGLSGNTIYFGEGSWLTVV.

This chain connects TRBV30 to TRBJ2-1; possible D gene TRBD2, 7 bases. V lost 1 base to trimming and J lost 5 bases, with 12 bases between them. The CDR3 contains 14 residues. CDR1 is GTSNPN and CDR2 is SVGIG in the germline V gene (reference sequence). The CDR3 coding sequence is TGTGCCTGGAGTGGGACCGGGGGGCACAATGAGCAGTTCTTC. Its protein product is CAWSGTGGHNEQFF.

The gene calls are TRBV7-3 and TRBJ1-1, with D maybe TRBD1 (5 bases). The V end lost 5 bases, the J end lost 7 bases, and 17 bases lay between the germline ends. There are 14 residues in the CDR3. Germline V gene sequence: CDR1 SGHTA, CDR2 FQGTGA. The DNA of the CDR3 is TGTGCCAGCAGCCCTCGACACGGGGGAGGTGAAGCTTTCTTT. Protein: CASSPRHGGGEAFF.

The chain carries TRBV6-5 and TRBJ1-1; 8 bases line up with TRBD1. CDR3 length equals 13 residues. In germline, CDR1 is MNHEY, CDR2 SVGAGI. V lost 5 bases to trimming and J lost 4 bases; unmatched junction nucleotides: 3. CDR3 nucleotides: TGTGCCAGCAGTACCAGGGGGCGCACTGAAGCTTTCTTT. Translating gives CASSTRGRTEAFF.

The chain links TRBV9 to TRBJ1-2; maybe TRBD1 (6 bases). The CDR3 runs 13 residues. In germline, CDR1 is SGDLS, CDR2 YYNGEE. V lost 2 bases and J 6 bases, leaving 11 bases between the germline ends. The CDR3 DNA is TGTGCCAGCAGCGTGTCAGGGGAGCATGGCTACACCTTC. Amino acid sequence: CASSVSGEHGYTF.

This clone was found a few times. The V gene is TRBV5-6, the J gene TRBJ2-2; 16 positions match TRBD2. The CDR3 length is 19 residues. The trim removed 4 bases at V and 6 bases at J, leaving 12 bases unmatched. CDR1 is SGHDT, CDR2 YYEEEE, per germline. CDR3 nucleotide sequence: TGTGCCAGCAGCCGGCCGGGACTAGCGGGAGGGCTTTTCGCCGGGGAGCTGTTTTTT. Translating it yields CASSRPGLAGGLFAGELFF.

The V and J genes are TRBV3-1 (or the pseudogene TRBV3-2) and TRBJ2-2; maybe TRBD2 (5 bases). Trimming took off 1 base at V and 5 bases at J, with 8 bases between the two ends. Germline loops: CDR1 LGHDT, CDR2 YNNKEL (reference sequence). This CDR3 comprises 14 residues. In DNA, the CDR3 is TGTGCCAGCAGCCAAGGTGGAGGAACCGGGGAGCTGTTTTTT. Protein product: CASSQGGGTGELFF.

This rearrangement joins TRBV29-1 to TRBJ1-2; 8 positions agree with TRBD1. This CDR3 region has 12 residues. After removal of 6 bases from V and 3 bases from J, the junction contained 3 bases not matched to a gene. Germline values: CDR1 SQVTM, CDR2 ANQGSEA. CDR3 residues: CSVATGDYGYTF. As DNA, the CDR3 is TGCAGCGTCGCGACAGGGGACTATGGCTACACCTTC.